The rows below give T cell receptor beta chains drawn from one sample of a study of T cells in Graves' hyperthyroidism and ophthalmopathy. TCRdb itself ran the multiplex PCR reads through MiXCR, one entry per CDR3 protein. The table lists fewer than 450,000 distinct CDR3 sequences, roughly a sixth of them singletons. Specimen: blood. These receptors all come from a woman aged 30 to 39 with Graves' hyperthyroidism that later progressed to Graves' ophthalmopathy. The CDR3 runs from the conserved cysteine through the conserved F or W. The D gene is left open where the match is weak. Clone size is stated in some rows and not others, as once, few, many or a class when expanded.

J gene | clone size | V gene | D gene | CDR3 protein | CDR3 DNA
TRBJ2-2 | many | TRBV7-9 | TRBD1 | CASSDRQGAGELFF | TGTGCCAGCAGCGATAGACAGGGGGCCGGGGAGCTGTTTTTT
TRBJ2-7 | many | TRBV3-1 | - | CASSHPGQPYEQYF | TGTGCCAGCAGCCATCCGGGACAACCCTACGAGCAGTACTTC
TRBJ1-2 | many | TRBV7-9 | TRBD1 | CASSLVRVDRENYGYTF | TGTGCCAGCAGCTTAGTGAGGGTCGACAGGGAGAACTATGGCTACACCTTC
TRBJ1-2 | many | TRBV11-2 | - | CASSLDRVVDSFGEAEGYTF | TGTGCCAGCAGCTTAGATCGGGTAGTCGACAGCTTTGGGGAAGCGGAAGGCTACACCTTC
TRBJ1-3 | - | TRBV4-1 | - | CASSQSAPFSGNTIYF | TGCGCCAGCAGCCAAAGTGCTCCCTTCTCTGGAAACACCATATATTTT
TRBJ2-5 | few | TRBV3-1 | TRBD2 | CASSGSAPRGGQETQYF | TGTGCCAGCAGCGGGAGCGCCCCGCGGGGGGGCCAAGAGACCCAGTACTTC
TRBJ2-3 | - | TRBV28 | TRBD2 | CASSTRTSGSGTDTQYF | TGTGCCAGCAGCACTCGGACTAGCGGGAGTGGAACAGATACGCAGTATTTT
TRBJ2-5 | once | TRBV11-2 | - | CASSLESGWETQYF | TGTGCCAGCAGCTTAGAGTCGGGTTGGGAGACCCAGTACTTC
TRBJ2-1 | many | TRBV12-3/TRBV12-4 | TRBD2 | CASSVSGGMNEQFF | TGTGCCAGCAGCGTTAGCGGGGGTATGAATGAGCAGTTCTTC
TRBJ2-5 | - | TRBV28 | TRBD2 | CASTRTSAQETQYF | TGTGCCAGCACCCGAACTAGCGCACAAGAGACCCAGTACTTC
TRBJ2-5 | many | TRBV12-3/TRBV12-4 | - | CASSFSGAYQETQYF | TGTGCCAGCAGTTTTAGCGGTGCGTACCAAGAGACCCAGTACTTC
TRBJ1-1 | once | TRBV10-1 | - | CASSAELRGTEAFF | TGCGCCAGCAGTGCGGAGCTTCGGGGCACTGAAGCTTTCTTT
TRBJ1-1 | many | TRBV29-1 | - | CSVLDGGLGPEAFF | TGCAGCGTTCTGGACGGGGGGTTGGGCCCTGAAGCTTTCTTT
TRBJ2-3 | many | TRBV10-3 | TRBD1 | CAISEGTADTQYF | TGTGCCATCAGTGAGGGGACAGCAGATACGCAGTATTTT
TRBJ1-1 | - | TRBV4-3 | - | CASSFNPSDAEAFF | TGCGCCAGCAGCTTTAACCCCAGCGACGCTGAAGCTTTCTTT
TRBJ2-3 | few | TRBV7-9 | - | CASSRDGATDTQYF | TGTGCCAGCAGCCGGGACGGGGCCACAGATACGCAGTATTTT
TRBJ1-1 | - | TRBV19 | - | CASSMGDTEAFF | TGTGCCAGTAGTATGGGGGATACTGAAGCTTTCTTT
TRBJ1-1 | - | TRBV5-8 | - | CASSLGGSAAFF | TGTGCCAGCAGCTTGGGGGGGTCTGCAGCTTTCTTT
TRBJ2-2 | - | TRBV20-1 | TRBD1 | CSAAGDRDTGELFF | TGCAGTGCTGCTGGGGACAGGGACACCGGGGAGCTGTTTTTT
TRBJ2-3 | - | TRBV13 | - | CASSLVFRGGTQYF | TGTGCCAGCAGCTTAGTCTTCAGAGGAGGTACGCAGTATTTT
TRBJ2-7 | many | TRBV28 | - | CASSPIRGGSTQGSYEQYF | TGTGCCAGCAGCCCTATCCGCGGGGGCAGCACCCAAGGCTCCTACGAGCAGTACTTC
TRBJ2-1 | once | TRBV20-1 | TRBD2 | CSARDPSGRGDNEQFF | TGCAGTGCTAGAGATCCTAGCGGGAGAGGGGACAATGAGCAGTTCTTC
TRBJ2-7 | - | TRBV18 | TRBD1 | CASSPAGTGTEQYF | TGTGCCAGCTCACCAGCCGGGACAGGGACCGAGCAGTACTTC
TRBJ2-3 | few | TRBV5-1 | - | CASSLASGTLNTDTQYF | TGCGCCAGCAGCTTGGCCTCTGGGACCTTAAACACAGATACGCAGTATTTT
TRBJ2-5 | - | TRBV4-1 | - | CASSQEDTTRGGTQYF | TGCGCCAGCAGCCAAGAGGACACAACACGGGGAGGGACCCAGTACTTC
TRBJ2-1 | many | TRBV28 | - | CASTKDSDEQFF | TGTGCCAGCACCAAAGACTCCGATGAGCAGTTCTTC
TRBJ1-1 | many | TRBV27 | - | CASSPPRGVMNTEAFF | TGTGCCAGCAGTCCCCCCCGGGGAGTTATGAACACTGAAGCTTTCTTT
TRBJ1-2 | - | TRBV12-3/TRBV12-4 | TRBD1 | CASSFSGQGRGGYTF | TGTGCCAGCAGTTTCTCGGGACAGGGGAGAGGTGGCTACACCTTC
TRBJ2-5 | - | TRBV5-4 | - | CASSSTLVGRETQYF | TGTGCCAGCAGCTCAACGTTAGTTGGGAGAGAGACCCAGTACTTC
TRBJ1-4 | - | TRBV5-6 | - | CASSYTQGWNEKLFF | TGTGCCAGCAGCTACACCCAGGGTTGGAATGAAAAACTGTTTTTT
TRBJ1-5 | many | TRBV3-1 | - | CASSRGADSNQPQHF | TGTGCCAGCAGCCGGGGGGCCGATAGCAATCAGCCCCAGCATTTT
TRBJ1-5 | - | TRBV18 | - | CASSSPGDRNQPQHF | TGTGCCAGCTCAAGCCCAGGGGACCGTAATCAGCCCCAGCATTTT
TRBJ1-2 | many | TRBV10-3 | - | CAISESWGNYGYTF | TGTGCCATCAGTGAGTCATGGGGGAACTATGGCTACACCTTC
TRBJ1-2 | many | TRBV7-9 | - | CASSFGTEYGYTF | TGTGCCAGCAGCTTCGGGACGGAATATGGCTACACCTTC
TRBJ2-7 | - | TRBV20-1 | - | CSARSPNRAHSYEQYF | TGCAGTGCTAGGAGCCCAAACAGGGCCCACTCCTACGAGCAGTACTTC
TRBJ1-6 | - | TRBV4-1 | - | CASADIRGRNSPLHF | TGCGCCAGCGCCGACATCCGGGGACGCAATTCACCCCTCCACTTT
TRBJ2-7 | few | TRBV28 | - | CASTDSSDEQYF | TGTGCCAGCACGGACAGCTCCGACGAGCAGTACTTC
TRBJ2-7 | many | TRBV20-1 | - | CSARDRGHEQYF | TGCAGTGCTAGAGATAGGGGCCACGAGCAGTACTTC
TRBJ2-4 | - | TRBV15 | - | CATSRGRERLAKNIQYF | TGTGCCACCAGCAGAGGTAGAGAACGTCTAGCCAAAAACATTCAGTACTTC
TRBJ1-5 | many | TRBV12-3/TRBV12-4 | TRBD1 | CASSLRTLWTGSSNQPQHF | TGTGCCAGCAGTTTAAGAACTCTCTGGACAGGATCAAGCAATCAGCCCCAGCATTTT
TRBJ2-3 | many | TRBV28 | - | CASSLTLPGLGPDTQYF | TGTGCCAGCAGCTTGACACTCCCGGGATTGGGACCAGATACGCAGTATTTT
TRBJ1-2 | - | TRBV30 | - | CAWTKGQGLYGYTF | TGTGCCTGGACCAAGGGGCAGGGCCTCTATGGCTACACCTTC
TRBJ1-2 | many | TRBV11-2 | TRBD1 | CASSTPRDRAHGYTF | TGTGCCAGCAGCACGCCCCGGGACAGGGCCCATGGCTACACCTTC
TRBJ2-2 | many | TRBV12-3/TRBV12-4 | TRBD2 | CASSSLTSGRVLGELFF | TGTGCCAGCAGTTCCTTAACTAGCGGGAGGGTTCTGGGGGAGCTGTTTTTT
TRBJ1-1 | many | TRBV2 | - | CASSEARAEAFF | TGTGCCAGCAGTGAAGCGAGGGCTGAAGCTTTCTTT
TRBJ2-1 | many | TRBV10-3 | TRBD2 | CATLPGLAGLNEQFF | TGTGCCACATTACCGGGACTAGCGGGGCTCAATGAGCAGTTCTTC
TRBJ2-7 | few | TRBV14 | - | CASKGSGSYEQYF | TGTGCCAGCAAAGGGAGCGGTAGCTACGAGCAGTACTTC
TRBJ1-4 | many | TRBV20-1 | - | CSARGGATNEKLFF | TGCAGTGCTAGAGGGGGGGCAACTAATGAAAAACTGTTTTTT
TRBJ2-3 | few | TRBV24-1 | TRBD2 | CATSDSRLAGSTDTQYF | TGTGCCACCAGTGACTCTCGACTAGCGGGGAGCACAGATACGCAGTATTTT
TRBJ1-5 | - | TRBV10-3 | - | CANAEQGPSNQPQHF | TGTGCCAACGCTGAACAGGGCCCCTCCAATCAGCCCCAGCATTTT
TRBJ2-1 | few | TRBV29-1 | TRBD2 | CSVTGTSGGANEQFF | TGCAGCGTCACCGGGACTAGCGGGGGGGCCAATGAGCAGTTCTTC
TRBJ1-1 | many | TRBV6-1 | TRBD1 | CASSSPGQTNTEAFF | TGTGCCAGCAGCAGCCCGGGACAGACTAACACTGAAGCTTTCTTT
TRBJ2-7 | few | TRBV30 | - | CAWSEDYEQHF | TGTGCCTGGAGTGAAGACTACGAGCAGCACTTC
TRBJ2-3 | many | TRBV12-3/TRBV12-4 | TRBD2 | CASSRTGLAYTQYF | TGTGCCAGCAGTCGAACCGGACTAGCTTATACGCAGTATTTT